Sequencing of this T cell receptor (beta chain) was carried out in a study of a mutant IDH1 vaccine in newly diagnosed glioma. About the research overall: Vaccines were begun 4-6 weeks after radiotherapy alone, or with temozolomide cycles. Weeks 35 and 47 hosted visits V12 and V13, respectively.

The table came from immunoSEQ multiplex PCR; TCRdb's copy has only in-frame clones and leaves some out. Here the sample spans tens of thousands of clones, 86% being singletons. Time point of the sample: week 35, safety follow-up. A 20-mer mutant IDH1 peptide at 300 ug was injected subcutaneously with topical imiquimod. Patients had eight vaccinations, in weeks 1, 3, 5, 7, 11, 15, 19 and 23. Germline V gene data show CDR1 as SGHNT and CDR2 as YYREEE (reference sequence). CDR3 size: 13 residues. Trimming took 0 bases from V and 9 from J, leaving 10 bases between them. Details on this clone: Its specificity is unknown.

This TCR derives from a man aged 35 to 55 with glioma. This specimen was PBMCs, taken from a glioma patient whose treatment included an IDH1 peptide vaccine. The chain employs TRBV5-4 and TRBJ1-5; D might be TRBD1 (5 bases). Here the CDR3 reads CASSLGGAGPQHF. CDR3 bases: TGTGCCAGCAGCTTGGGAGGGGCCGGGCCCCAGCATTTT.